The next 5 T cell receptor beta chains were all read from a single sample in a study of STAT5B mutations in CD4+ large granular lymphocyte leukemia. Profiling relied on immunoSEQ multiplex PCR, and the TCRdb table lists in-frame clones only, not all of them. The table shows about 34,000 clones, with around three quarters occurring only once. Source material: CD4+ T cells from blood buffy coats. Receptor source: a human donor in good health.

This clone appeared a few times. The chain has TRBV6-1 and TRBJ1-2, with TRBD1 identical over 7 bases. Germline CDR1 reads MNHNS; CDR2 reads SASEGT. This CDR3 is 12 amino acids long. The V and J ends lost 6 bases and 8 bases, in that order; junction bases with no gene match: 6. CDR3 DNA: TGTGCCAGCAGGGCAGGGGGATACGGCTACACCTTC. Encoded protein: CASRAGGYGYTF.

This sequence joins TRBV29-1 and TRBJ1-2, with 10 positions matching TRBD1. The CDR3 consists of 15 residues. Germline-derived CDR1 and CDR2 are SQVTM and ANQGSEA. With V trimmed by 6 bases and J by 4 bases, 11 bases remained unmatched. CDR3 bases: TGCAGCGTCGCTGATAGGGACAGGGGTGGCTATGGCTACACCTTC. This sequence encodes CSVADRDRGGYGYTF. Supplemented by reference TRBV29-1 and TRBJ1-2, the full variable domain reads SAVISQKPSRDICQRGTSLTIQCQVDSQVTMMFWYRQQPGQSLTLIATANQGSEATYESGFVIDKFPISRPNLTFSTLTVSNMSPEDSSIYLCSVADRDRGGYGYTFGSGTRLTVV.

This clone is a singleton in its sample. V and J are TRBV5-4 and TRBJ1-2; TRBD1 is a possible D gene (6 bases). CDR3 length: 15 amino acids. Per germline, CDR1 SGHNT and CDR2 YYREEE (reference sequence). The V end was cut by 2 bases, the J end by 2 bases, with 13 bases between. The CDR3 nucleotides are TGTGCCAGCAGCTTTCCACAGGGAGGCAACTATGGCTACACCTTC. Translation gives CASSFPQGGNYGYTF.

V usage is TRBV28 and J usage is TRBJ2-1, with TRBD2 matching 8 bases. V shed 4 bases and J 3 bases; nucleotides not matched to a gene: 8. The CDR3 loop spans 16 amino acids. Per the germline V gene, CDR1 is MDHEN and CDR2 is SYDVKM. The CDR3: CASSSPTSGYYNEQFF. CDR3 bases: TGTGCCAGCAGTTCCCCCACTAGCGGCTACTACAATGAGCAGTTCTTC.

This clone has more than one count but fewer than ten. V and J are TRBV27 and TRBJ1-2; D is undetermined. This CDR3 is built from 14 residues. V lost 5 bases, J lost 4 bases, and 14 bases lay in between. CDR1 is MNHEY and CDR2 is SMNVEV in the germline V gene (reference sequence). The CDR3 reads CASSPREPSYGYTF. CDR3 DNA: TGTGCCAGCAGTCCCCGGGAGCCCAGCTATGGCTACACCTTC.